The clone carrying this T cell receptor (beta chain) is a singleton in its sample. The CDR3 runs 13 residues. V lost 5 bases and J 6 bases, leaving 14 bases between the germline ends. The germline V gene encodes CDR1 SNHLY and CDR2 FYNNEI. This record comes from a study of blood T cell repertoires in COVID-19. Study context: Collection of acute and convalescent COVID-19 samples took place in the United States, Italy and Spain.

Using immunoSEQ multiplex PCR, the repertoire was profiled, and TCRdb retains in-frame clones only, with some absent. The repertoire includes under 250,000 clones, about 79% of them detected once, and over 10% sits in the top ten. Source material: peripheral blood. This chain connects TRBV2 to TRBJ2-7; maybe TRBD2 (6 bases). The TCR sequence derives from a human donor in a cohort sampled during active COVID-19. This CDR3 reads CASSTGGGGEQYF. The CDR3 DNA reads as TGTGCCAGCAGTACCGGTGGGGGAGGCGAGCAGTACTTC.